This is a list of T cell receptor beta chains from one sample in a study of cytomegalovirus exposure and HLA in healthy donors. Profiling relied on immunoSEQ multiplex PCR, and the TCRdb table lists in-frame clones only, not all of them. The sample lists some 93,000 clones; more than 55% were seen once. The material sequenced was PBMCs. The origin of the receptors is a boy aged 5-17 years in good health and CMV-seropositive. Both conserved end residues are trimmed from each CDR3.

v_call cdr3_aa
TRBV27 ASSPLGGVYEGYT
TRBV7-9 ASSLVIGAGGNGYT
TRBV2 ASSDSVSYGYT
TRBV19 ASSIQTPRGGYT
TRBV5-1 ASSLDFHEQY
TRBV25-1 ASSPTDRITDTQY
TRBV25-1 ASTRQGRTEAF
TRBV7-9 ASTLLAYEQF
TRBV7-9 ASSLPEVVEPGNTIY
TRBV5-4 ASSLSMTGYEQY
TRBV18 ASSRSVGSAHSGANVLT
TRBV5-8 ASRIQGGTEAF
TRBV6-5 ASSRQGRGNYGYT
TRBV30 AWSSGGGNQPQH
TRBV6-1 ASSEGGQGLRPQH
TRBV5-1 ASSLSGNQPQH
TRBV7-2 ASSPGTGPYEQY
TRBV6-5 ASSYPGQPQH
TRBV7-2 ASSLSSSGSTGYNEQF
TRBV19 ASSMVRGLEAF
TRBV6-1 AGSPQGAGELF
TRBV27 ASSSMARTWRETQY